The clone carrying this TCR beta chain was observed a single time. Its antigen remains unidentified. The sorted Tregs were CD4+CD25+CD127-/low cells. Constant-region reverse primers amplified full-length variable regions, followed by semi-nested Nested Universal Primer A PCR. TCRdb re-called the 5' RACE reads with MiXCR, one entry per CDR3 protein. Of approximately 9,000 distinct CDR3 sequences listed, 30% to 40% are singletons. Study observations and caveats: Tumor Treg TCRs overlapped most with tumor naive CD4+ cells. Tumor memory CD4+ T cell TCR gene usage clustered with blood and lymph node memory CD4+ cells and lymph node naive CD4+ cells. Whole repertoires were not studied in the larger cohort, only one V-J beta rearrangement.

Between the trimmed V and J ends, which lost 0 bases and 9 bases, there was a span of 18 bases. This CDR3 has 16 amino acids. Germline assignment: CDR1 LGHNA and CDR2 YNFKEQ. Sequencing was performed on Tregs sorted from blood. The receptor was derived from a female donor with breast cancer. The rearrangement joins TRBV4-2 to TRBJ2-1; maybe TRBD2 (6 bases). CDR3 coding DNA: TGTGCCAGCAGCCAAGAACCTTGGGACTCCCCGAGTGAGCAGTTCTTC. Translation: CASSQEPWDSPSEQFF.